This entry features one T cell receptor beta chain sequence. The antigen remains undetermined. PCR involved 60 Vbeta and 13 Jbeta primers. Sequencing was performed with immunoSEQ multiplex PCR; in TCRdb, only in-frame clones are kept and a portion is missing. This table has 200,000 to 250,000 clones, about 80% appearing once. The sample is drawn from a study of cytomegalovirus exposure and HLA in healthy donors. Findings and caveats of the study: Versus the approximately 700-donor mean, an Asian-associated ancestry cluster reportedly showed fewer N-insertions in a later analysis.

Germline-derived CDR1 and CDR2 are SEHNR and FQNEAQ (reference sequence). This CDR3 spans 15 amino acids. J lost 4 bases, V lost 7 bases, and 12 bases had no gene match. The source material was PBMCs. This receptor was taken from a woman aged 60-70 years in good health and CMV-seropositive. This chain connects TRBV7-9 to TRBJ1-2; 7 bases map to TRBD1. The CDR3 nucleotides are TGTGCCAGCACCCCGATTCGGGACAGCTTCTATGGCTACACCTTC. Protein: CASTPIRDSFYGYTF.